These T cell receptor beta chains were read from a single sample in a study of a mutant IDH1 vaccine in newly diagnosed glioma. Clones were read by immunoSEQ multiplex PCR, and TCRdb kept only the in-frame ones, dropping some. The sample includes around 67,000 clones, about four fifths of them seen just once. This specimen consisted of peripheral blood mononuclear cells (PBMCs), obtained from a glioma patient treated with radiotherapy, temozolomide or both. Receptors were obtained from a woman between 18 and 29 years old with glioma. Some clones in this sample may be carry-over from other donors' samples. The CDR3 runs from the conserved cysteine through the conserved F or W. Fields, in order: J gene, CDR3 length, V gene, clone size, D gene, CDR3 protein, CDR3 DNA. A D gene is named only where the DNA matches it firmly. Not all rows give a size; the values are once, few, many and, for expanded clones, a class.

J gene: TRBJ2-3; CDR3 length: 15; V gene: TRBV12-5; clone size: NA; D gene: NA; CDR3 protein: CASGLPDGHTDTQYF; CDR3 DNA: TGTGCTAGTGGTTTACCGGACGGACACACAGATACGCAGTATTTT
J gene: TRBJ2-1; CDR3 length: 15; V gene: TRBV7-8; clone size: NA; D gene: TRBD2; CDR3 protein: CASSFDQRGANEQFF; CDR3 DNA: TGTGCCAGCAGCTTCGATCAGCGGGGTGCCAATGAGCAGTTCTTC
J gene: TRBJ1-5; CDR3 length: 14; V gene: TRBV19; clone size: NA; D gene: TRBD1; CDR3 protein: CASSIQGGNQPQHF; CDR3 DNA: TGTGCCAGTAGTATTCAGGGGGGCAATCAGCCCCAGCATTTT
J gene: TRBJ1-5; CDR3 length: 15; V gene: TRBV2; clone size: NA; D gene: TRBD1; CDR3 protein: CAVSPGQDSNQPQHF; CDR3 DNA: TGTGCCGTCAGCCCGGGACAGGATAGCAATCAGCCCCAGCATTTT
J gene: TRBJ2-3; CDR3 length: 15; V gene: TRBV5-4; clone size: NA; D gene: TRBD2; CDR3 protein: CASSLPSGGTDTQYF; CDR3 DNA: TGTGCCAGCAGCTTGCCGAGCGGGGGCACAGATACGCAGTATTTT
J gene: TRBJ2-7; CDR3 length: 14; V gene: TRBV11-3; clone size: NA; D gene: TRBD2; CDR3 protein: CASSPGTSSYEQYF; CDR3 DNA: TGTGCCAGCAGCCCAGGGACTAGCAGCTACGAGCAGTACTTC
J gene: TRBJ1-1; CDR3 length: 13; V gene: TRBV6-1; clone size: once; D gene: NA; CDR3 protein: CASSEGVLGEAFF; CDR3 DNA: TGTGCCAGCAGTGAAGGGGTTCTGGGCGAAGCTTTCTTT
J gene: TRBJ1-2; CDR3 length: 13; V gene: TRBV5-4; clone size: NA; D gene: NA; CDR3 protein: CASSATPGYGDTF; CDR3 DNA: TGTGCCAGCAGCGCAACCCCAGGGTATGGGGACACCTTC
J gene: TRBJ2-7; CDR3 length: 14; V gene: TRBV5-1; clone size: NA; D gene: NA; CDR3 protein: CASSTGRASYEQYF; CDR3 DNA: TGCGCCAGCAGTACGGGACGGGCTTCCTACGAGCAGTACTTC
J gene: TRBJ1-5; CDR3 length: 14; V gene: TRBV27; clone size: NA; D gene: NA; CDR3 protein: CASSSHRGKQPQHF; CDR3 DNA: TGTGCCAGCAGTTCCCATCGGGGGAAACAGCCCCAGCATTTT
J gene: TRBJ2-3; CDR3 length: 18; V gene: TRBV9; clone size: NA; D gene: TRBD1; CDR3 protein: CASSVAARGTGSTDTQYF; CDR3 DNA: TGTGCCAGCAGCGTAGCCGCACGGGGGACAGGGAGCACAGATACGCAGTATTTT
J gene: TRBJ2-7; CDR3 length: 13; V gene: TRBV6-1; clone size: NA; D gene: NA; CDR3 protein: CASMGRVDYEQYF; CDR3 DNA: TGTGCCAGCATGGGCAGGGTCGACTACGAGCAGTACTTC
J gene: TRBJ2-2; CDR3 length: 16; V gene: TRBV6-5; clone size: NA; D gene: NA; CDR3 protein: CASSYSVIPNTGELFF; CDR3 DNA: TGTGCCAGCAGTTACTCCGTTATCCCTAACACCGGGGAGCTGTTTTTT
J gene: TRBJ2-1; CDR3 length: 17; V gene: TRBV5-4; clone size: NA; D gene: NA; CDR3 protein: CASSSTIGTRTYNEQFF; CDR3 DNA: TGTGCCAGCAGCTCCACGATCGGGACTCGCACCTACAATGAGCAGTTCTTC
J gene: TRBJ1-4; CDR3 length: 16; V gene: TRBV18; clone size: once; D gene: NA; CDR3 protein: CASSRSGGATNEKLFF; CDR3 DNA: TGTGCCAGCTCAAGGTCTGGGGGCGCAACTAATGAAAAACTGTTTTTT
J gene: TRBJ1-2; CDR3 length: 14; V gene: TRBV5-6; clone size: NA; D gene: TRBD1; CDR3 protein: CASNSGTGTWGYTF; CDR3 DNA: TGTGCCAGCAACTCCGGGACAGGGACGTGGGGCTACACCTTC
J gene: TRBJ2-2; CDR3 length: 17; V gene: TRBV5-4; clone size: NA; D gene: TRBD2; CDR3 protein: CASSLAGGTLGTGELFF; CDR3 DNA: TGTGCCAGCAGCTTGGCGGGGGGTACTCTGGGCACCGGGGAGCTGTTTTTT
J gene: TRBJ2-2; CDR3 length: 16; V gene: TRBV19; clone size: NA; D gene: TRBD2; CDR3 protein: CASGTSGRAQGGELFF; CDR3 DNA: TGTGCCAGTGGGACTAGCGGGAGAGCACAAGGCGGGGAGCTGTTTTTT
J gene: TRBJ1-2; CDR3 length: 17; V gene: TRBV5-1; clone size: NA; D gene: TRBD1; CDR3 protein: CAQIGGTGPRVNYGYTF; CDR3 DNA: TGCGCCCAGATCGGCGGGACAGGTCCCCGTGTCAACTATGGCTACACCTTC
J gene: TRBJ1-1; CDR3 length: 14; V gene: TRBV7-8; clone size: NA; D gene: NA; CDR3 protein: CASSPHRTNTEAFF; CDR3 DNA: TGTGCCAGCAGCCCCCATCGGACGAACACTGAAGCTTTCTTT
J gene: TRBJ1-2; CDR3 length: 12; V gene: TRBV25-1; clone size: NA; D gene: NA; CDR3 protein: CASSVGQYGYTF; CDR3 DNA: TGTGCCAGCAGTGTGGGACAATATGGCTACACCTTC
J gene: TRBJ2-7; CDR3 length: 15; V gene: TRBV18; clone size: NA; D gene: NA; CDR3 protein: CASSPGTLNSYEQYF; CDR3 DNA: TGTGCCAGCTCACCCGGAACCCTAAACTCCTACGAGCAGTACTTC
J gene: TRBJ2-1; CDR3 length: 13; V gene: TRBV7-9; clone size: NA; D gene: NA; CDR3 protein: CASSLALKNEQFF; CDR3 DNA: TGTGCCAGCAGCTTAGCGTTGAAAAATGAGCAGTTCTTC
J gene: TRBJ2-1; CDR3 length: 11; V gene: TRBV29-1; clone size: NA; D gene: NA; CDR3 protein: CSVPDYNEQFF; CDR3 DNA: TGCAGCGTCCCAGACTACAATGAGCAGTTCTTC
J gene: TRBJ1-2; CDR3 length: 13; V gene: TRBV4-3; clone size: NA; D gene: NA; CDR3 protein: CASSPAVNYGYTF; CDR3 DNA: TGCGCCAGCAGCCCGGCAGTCAACTATGGCTACACCTTC
J gene: TRBJ1-6; CDR3 length: 17; V gene: TRBV27; clone size: NA; D gene: NA; CDR3 protein: CASSLFRGRSYNSPLHF; CDR3 DNA: TGTGCCAGCAGTTTATTTCGGGGGAGGTCCTATAATTCACCCCTCCACTTT
J gene: TRBJ1-1; CDR3 length: 15; V gene: TRBV6-5; clone size: NA; D gene: NA; CDR3 protein: CASRQSGTLNTEAFF; CDR3 DNA: TGTGCCAGCAGGCAATCAGGGACCCTGAACACTGAAGCTTTCTTT
J gene: TRBJ2-7; CDR3 length: 12; V gene: TRBV11-2; clone size: NA; D gene: NA; CDR3 protein: CASSLPVGEQYF; CDR3 DNA: TGTGCCAGCAGCTTACCCGTGGGCGAGCAGTACTTC
J gene: TRBJ1-4; CDR3 length: 12; V gene: TRBV19; clone size: NA; D gene: NA; CDR3 protein: CASVGGMTRMFF; CDR3 DNA: TGTGCCAGCGTAGGGGGGATGACAAGGATGTTTTTT
J gene: TRBJ1-2; CDR3 length: 17; V gene: TRBV5-1; clone size: NA; D gene: NA; CDR3 protein: CASSLGFGHQSDYGYTF; CDR3 DNA: TGCGCCAGCAGCTTGGGGTTTGGACACCAAAGCGACTATGGCTACACCTTC
J gene: TRBJ2-1; CDR3 length: 13; V gene: TRBV30; clone size: NA; D gene: NA; CDR3 protein: CAWRAGSTHEQFF; CDR3 DNA: TGTGCCTGGAGGGCGGGTAGCACGCATGAGCAGTTCTTC
J gene: TRBJ2-1; CDR3 length: 13; V gene: TRBV5-1; clone size: NA; D gene: NA; CDR3 protein: CASSLGTLNEQFF; CDR3 DNA: TGCGCCAGCAGCTTAGGCACCCTAAATGAGCAGTTCTTC
J gene: TRBJ1-2; CDR3 length: 15; V gene: TRBV30; clone size: NA; D gene: TRBD1; CDR3 protein: CAWRRDRAVNYDCTF; CDR3 DNA: TGTGCCTGGAGGCGGGACAGGGCTGTAAACTATGACTGCACCTTC
J gene: TRBJ2-2; CDR3 length: 16; V gene: TRBV27; clone size: NA; D gene: TRBD1; CDR3 protein: CASSLRTGKNTGELFF; CDR3 DNA: TGTGCCAGCAGTTTAAGGACAGGAAAGAACACCGGGGAGCTGTTTTTT
J gene: TRBJ1-1; CDR3 length: 13; V gene: TRBV5-5; clone size: NA; D gene: NA; CDR3 protein: CASSLGGVTEAFF; CDR3 DNA: TGTGCCAGCAGCTTGGGCGGAGTCACTGAAGCTTTCTTT
J gene: TRBJ2-7; CDR3 length: 13; V gene: TRBV27; clone size: NA; D gene: NA; CDR3 protein: CASSLRTAYEQYF; CDR3 DNA: TGTGCCAGCAGTCTCCGGACAGCCTACGAGCAGTACTTC
J gene: TRBJ1-1; CDR3 length: 13; V gene: TRBV5-1; clone size: few; D gene: TRBD1; CDR3 protein: CASSPGGHTEAFF; CDR3 DNA: TGCGCCAGCAGCCCAGGGGGCCACACTGAAGCTTTCTTT
J gene: TRBJ1-2; CDR3 length: 14; V gene: TRBV19; clone size: NA; D gene: NA; CDR3 protein: CASSPDPSNYGYTF; CDR3 DNA: TGTGCCAGTAGTCCGGACCCGTCTAACTATGGCTACACCTTC
J gene: TRBJ2-7; CDR3 length: 14; V gene: TRBV21-1; clone size: NA; D gene: NA; CDR3 protein: CATHRDRTSYEQYF; CDR3 DNA: TGTGCCACCCATAGGGACAGGACCTCCTACGAGCAGTACTTC
J gene: TRBJ2-3; CDR3 length: 17; V gene: TRBV5-1; clone size: NA; D gene: TRBD1; CDR3 protein: CASSLTGTGASTDTQYF; CDR3 DNA: TGCGCCAGCAGCTTGACCGGGACAGGGGCAAGCACAGATACGCAGTATTTT
J gene: TRBJ1-2; CDR3 length: 15; V gene: TRBV19; clone size: NA; D gene: NA; CDR3 protein: CASNPGQLTNYGYTF; CDR3 DNA: TGTGCCAGTAACCCGGGACAACTCACTAACTATGGCTACACCTTC
J gene: TRBJ2-7; CDR3 length: 12; V gene: TRBV5-1; clone size: NA; D gene: NA; CDR3 protein: CASSSGSYEQYF; CDR3 DNA: TGCGCCAGCAGCTCCGGATCCTACGAGCAGTACTTC
J gene: TRBJ2-7; CDR3 length: 17; V gene: TRBV5-1; clone size: once; D gene: TRBD2; CDR3 protein: CASSLTPGTSGRLEQYF; CDR3 DNA: TGCGCCAGCAGCTTGACCCCAGGGACTAGCGGGAGGCTCGAGCAGTACTTC
J gene: TRBJ2-1; CDR3 length: 16; V gene: TRBV10-3; clone size: NA; D gene: TRBD2; CDR3 protein: CAISEGTSGRADEQFF; CDR3 DNA: TGTGCCATCAGTGAAGGGACTAGCGGGAGGGCCGATGAGCAGTTCTTC
J gene: TRBJ2-2; CDR3 length: 16; V gene: TRBV7-2; clone size: NA; D gene: TRBD1; CDR3 protein: CASSPLLQGETGELFF; CDR3 DNA: TGTGCCAGCAGCCCACTTTTACAGGGGGAAACCGGGGAGCTGTTTTTT
J gene: TRBJ2-5; CDR3 length: 15; V gene: TRBV6-5; clone size: NA; D gene: NA; CDR3 protein: CASSLVSGGKETQYF; CDR3 DNA: TGTGCCAGCAGCCTGGTTTCCGGTGGGAAGGAGACCCAGTACTTC
J gene: TRBJ2-3; CDR3 length: 13; V gene: TRBV6-4; clone size: few; D gene: NA; CDR3 protein: CASSERETDTQYF; CDR3 DNA: TGTGCCAGCAGTGAAAGGGAAACAGATACGCAGTATTTT
J gene: TRBJ2-5; CDR3 length: 16; V gene: TRBV7-8; clone size: NA; D gene: TRBD2; CDR3 protein: CASSLGGGGYQETQYF; CDR3 DNA: TGTGCCAGCAGCTTAGGCGGCGGGGGGTACCAAGAGACCCAGTACTTC
J gene: TRBJ2-4; CDR3 length: 18; V gene: TRBV7-9; clone size: NA; D gene: TRBD2; CDR3 protein: CASSSGTSGGGYWGIQYF; CDR3 DNA: TGTGCCAGCAGCTCCGGGACTAGCGGGGGGGGCTACTGGGGCATTCAGTACTTC
J gene: TRBJ2-1; CDR3 length: 19; V gene: TRBV7-9; clone size: NA; D gene: TRBD2; CDR3 protein: CASSPKFSGRASSYNEQFF; CDR3 DNA: TGTGCCAGCAGCCCTAAGTTTAGCGGGAGGGCCAGCTCCTACAATGAGCAGTTCTTC
J gene: TRBJ2-2; CDR3 length: 16; V gene: TRBV9; clone size: NA; D gene: TRBD1; CDR3 protein: CASSALQGANTGELFF; CDR3 DNA: TGTGCCAGCAGCGCCCTACAGGGGGCAAACACCGGGGAGCTGTTTTTT
J gene: TRBJ2-7; CDR3 length: 12; V gene: TRBV6-1; clone size: NA; D gene: NA; CDR3 protein: CASREGQREQYF; CDR3 DNA: TGTGCCAGCAGGGAGGGCCAGCGGGAGCAGTACTTC
J gene: TRBJ2-1; CDR3 length: 15; V gene: TRBV9; clone size: NA; D gene: TRBD2; CDR3 protein: CASSVGSGGLVEQFF; CDR3 DNA: TGTGCCAGCAGCGTAGGAAGCGGGGGGCTTGTTGAGCAGTTCTTC
J gene: TRBJ2-1; CDR3 length: 13; V gene: TRBV10-1; clone size: NA; D gene: NA; CDR3 protein: CASSEYPDNEQFF; CDR3 DNA: TGCGCCAGCAGTGAATATCCGGACAATGAGCAGTTCTTC
J gene: TRBJ2-3; CDR3 length: 15; V gene: TRBV6-1; clone size: NA; D gene: NA; CDR3 protein: CASSKGPASTDTQYF; CDR3 DNA: TGTGCCAGCTCAAAGGGACCTGCTAGCACAGATACGCAGTATTTT